This record looks at one T cell receptor beta chain sequence and its context. Its antigen is unknown. This sample was taken from a study of CD4 T cells in relation to SARS-CoV-2 and coronaviruses. V dropped 5 bases and J dropped 4; count of bases not matched to a gene: 8. CDR3 length equals 15 residues. Germline V gene lookup returns CDR1 MNHEY and CDR2 SVGAGI. Unexposed donor CD4+ T cells date from about 2011-2018, before the COVID-19 pandemic. After ten to eleven days of culture, CD4+ T cells were isolated. Here immunoSEQ multiplex PCR was the method, and the copy in TCRdb shows in-frame clones only, minus some. This sample has roughly 17,000 clones, with 80% to 85% found just once.

This sequence originates from a human donor in good health. This chain uses TRBV6-5 with TRBJ2-5, with TRBD1 identical over 9 bases. Specimen: CD4+ T cells from PBMCs, cultured in vitro. Here the CDR3 reads CASSPWDRAGETQYF. The CDR3 DNA reads TGTGCCAGCAGTCCCTGGGACAGGGCGGGAGAGACCCAGTACTTC.